This TCR beta chain was sequenced during a study of cytomegalovirus exposure and HLA in healthy donors (dated by TCRdb to 2016 to 2017). A note on the overall study: In an earlier analysis of some 610 of the donors, about 260 Gb of sequence data and 117 million unique TCR beta sequences from about 190 million T cells were reported. An early release that covered more than 550 HLA-typed donors contained around 300 gigabases of sequencing data and 70 million to 100 million unique TCR sequences. The genetic ancestry cluster associated with self-reported Caucasian donors included 81% of the roughly 400 genotyped donors. The study aimed to test whether cataloging public T cell receptors could reveal signatures of past pathogen exposure. The study used immunosequencing to profile the T cell repertoires of several hundred subjects and linked those repertoires to cytomegalovirus serostatus. A separate validation cohort of 100 to 150 different subjects was used in addition to the roughly 670-subject first cohort. To predict cytomegalovirus infection status, the study brought together high-throughput TCR immunosequencing, statistical association of individual TCRs with disease status, and machine learning. In a later analysis, previously published TCR beta repertoires from roughly 710 donors were re-analyzed and high-resolution HLA genotyping was added so that TCR occurrence patterns could be studied. In the later analysis, no new phenotypic data were used to find candidate immune exposures; instead, reliance was placed on TCR beta sequences and their occurrence across donors. An earlier analysis of roughly 580 of the donors used high-throughput TCR beta sequencing to judge whether each TCR beta V gene segment behaved as functional or pseudogenic. Alongside the repertoire data, information on donor age, sex, ethnicity and CMV serostatus was compiled. A later genetic analysis used genome-wide SNP genotypes for about 55% of the 666 donors, treating that subset as a discovery cohort. Every repertoire in the discovery cohort had been generated on one and the same sequencing platform. HLA typing covered class I and class II loci at four-digit resolution. Typing coverage varied by locus: roughly 629-630 donors for A, B, C, DRB1 and DQB1; around 560 for DQA1; about 600 for DPA1; approximately 450 for DPB1. About 5 DR-DQ haplotypes were handled as single units for association and clustering, since linkage in the cohort was strong. Among 398 genotyped donors of the cohort, an average of roughly 230,000 unique TCR beta nucleotide sequences was sequenced per donor, of which about 19% were non-productive. Results the study describes overall, beyond this receptor: Strong co-occurrence of HLA alleles, especially DR and DQ, made assigning TCR associations to individual alleles difficult. Compared with equally common non-associated chains, HLA-associated TCR beta chains in a later analysis were more clonally expanded and had lower generation probabilities. CMV serostatus was the only immune exposure information available for the cohort. Some IMGT-functional V segments, including TRBV6-2 and TRBV6-3, could not be told apart with the 87-base-pair reads, so those segments were excluded. In both the original and validation cohorts, the classifier was reported to diagnose cytomegalovirus status with high specificity and sensitivity. The study gave a list of under 200 TCR beta chains associated with cytomegalovirus. It was suggested by the authors that the approach could potentially be generalized to other disease states and immunological phenotypes. The earlier analysis of 587 of the donors excluded roughly 16 rarely observed V segments, including chromosome 9 orphons, because counts were too low. In a later analysis, several top co-occurrence clusters were reported to appear linked to parvovirus B19, influenza, CMV and Epstein-Barr virus. A later genetic analysis reported fewer N-insertions in productive TCRs among donors in an Asian-associated ancestry cluster than the roughly 620-donor mean. While some public TCRs were present in many individuals, most TCR sequences turned up only very rarely across donors. A cluster of highly shared sequence variants was judged likely to be a technical artifact of the sequencing pipeline. A later genetic analysis associated a missense DCLRE1C variant with V-gene and J-gene trimming of TCR beta chains, and an independent cohort replicated the association. Because some donors lacked HLA typing at each locus, the association tests relied only on the typed subset. In a later analysis, 16,951 TCR beta sequences were associated with specific HLA alleles at a false discovery rate of 0.05. A further reported finding was that TCR beta sequences accurately predicted the HLA-A and HLA-B alleles for most subjects in the first cohort. In an earlier analysis of some 640 of the donors, most TCR beta V segments were observed in productive rearrangements about 90% or about 30% of the time, broadly matching IMGT annotations. In a later analysis, TCR association rates were found to vary across HLA loci, with the most associated TCRs seen for DRB1 alleles and the fewest for HLA-C alleles. Three of the identified cytomegalovirus-associated TCR beta chains were confirmed in vitro to be specific for cytomegalovirus antigens. Presence/absence analyses assumed roughly uniform sequencing depth across donors, an assumption that may not hold. In a later analysis, most CMV-associated TCR beta chains were found to appear HLA-restricted, with HLA associations seemingly driven largely by CMV exposure. The cohort was sequenced for TCR beta chains only, and without alpha or paired-chain data the features that could be detected were limited. Linkage disequilibrium might explain the correlated functional status among segregating V segments, but an unknown experimental factor could not be ruled out.

The cohort consisted of 670 or so healthy bone marrow donors. At the time of sampling, every cohort member was nominally healthy, though immune exposures that went unrecorded were likely present. The donor tested CMV seropositive and was one of the 289 seropositive cohort members. Every donor gave a peripheral blood sample, and the peripheral blood mononuclear cells from that sample were used for TCR beta sequencing. Genomic DNA extraction from the blood cell samples was performed with the Qiagen DNeasy Blood Extraction Kit. Remarks on this clone: Its antigen specificity is not known. One base away there is no much larger clone; base qualities are not given.

The CDR3 sequence holds 14 residues, the cysteine and phenylalanine included. CDR3 DNA is the only sequence kept; it has 42 bases, read in frame from the first base. V is clipped by 4 bases and J by 3 bases, and the sequence between their germline boundaries is 12 bases long. Sequences MGHRA (CDR1) and YSYEKL (CDR2) are obtained from the germline V gene. Receptor libraries were prepared by the immunoSEQ multiplex PCR assay. A mixture of 60 forward primers for TCR Vbeta segments and 13 reverse primers for TCR Jbeta segments was used in the multiplex PCR. Amplification of the CDR3 region of rearranged TCR beta genes was performed with a multiplex PCR assay on genomic DNA. On the Illumina HiSeq System, the amplified TCR beta libraries were sequenced as 87-base-pair reads. As for the authors' bioinformatics: Across the roughly 700 repertoires, a later analysis counted some 80 million unique TCR beta chains, some 11 million of which were shared by at least two donors. A nearest-neighbor algorithm error-corrected the raw reads and collapsed the reads into unique sequences, merging closely related sequences to remove PCR and sequencing errors. To assign V, D and J gene segments, CDR3 sequences were aligned to IMGT reference sequences. For a sequence to be retained, at least a six-nucleotide match to both a V gene segment and a J gene segment was required. A rearrangement was called productive if the CDR3 had no stop codons and remained in frame with V and J, and every other rearrangement was called non-productive. Following IMGT convention, CDR3 was defined as the stretch from the second conserved V-encoded cysteine up to the conserved J-encoded phenylalanine. The earlier analysis of some 540 of the donors excluded any sequence lacking an unambiguous match to a single V gene segment. An earlier analysis of 587 of the donors called V segments functional above 56.7% productive rearrangements and segregating when the between-donor standard deviation exceeded 5%. A statistical classification framework was built for diagnosing cytomegalovirus status from the catalog of TCR beta chain sequences. V and J gene assignment, in a later analysis, came from comparing TCR nucleotide sequences with IMGT/GENE-DB human TR gene sequences. Using the TCRdist pipeline, a later analysis assigned CDR3 sequences along with most-parsimonious VDJ recombination scenarios. In a later analysis, every TCR beta chain was defined by the combination of its CDR3 amino acid sequence and its V-gene family, and reads without a unique V-gene family were dropped. A later analysis removed 550 to 650 highly shared, low-generation-probability nucleotide sequences to deal with suspected cross-contamination and a sequencing artifact. For each public chain, a later analysis derived a clonal expansion index from normalized ranks of inferred template counts within each repertoire. In a later analysis, generation probabilities were computed using a VDJ recombination model fitted to out-of-frame rearrangements, and the results were checked against IGoR. Hypergeometric tests were used in a later analysis to score TCR-TCR, TCR-HLA and TCR-CMV co-occurrence, with a repertoire-size bias correction applied to the TCR pairs. To estimate false discovery rates, a later analysis permuted the HLA or CMV assignments 20 times. A later analysis grouped co-occurring TCRs with DBSCAN, adding TCRdist sequence similarity when clustering within HLA-allele-positive subsets. Co-occurrence clustering excluded repertoires with fewer than 30,000 or more than 120,000 public chains, plus five with anomalous nucleotide sharing. TCRdb carries this immuneACCESS record with in-frame sequences only. Its versions omit some clonotypes, under half of them owing to an unresolved V gene in the studies checked, with the rest unexplained. That table is the source of V, J and clone size, and D and trimming were worked out from the DNA. The sample table shows approximately 110,000 clones, and 77% are seen once. 10% to 15% of the sample is held by the ten biggest clonotypes.

The sample comprised PBMCs. The source of this sequence is a woman aged 40 to 55 in good health and CMV-seropositive. The receptor chain draws on TRBV4-1 and TRBJ1-2; the D gene remains uncertain. The bases are TGCGCCAGCAGCCGATATTTCGGGGACTATGGCTACACCTTC. This is translated as CASSRYFGDYGYTF.